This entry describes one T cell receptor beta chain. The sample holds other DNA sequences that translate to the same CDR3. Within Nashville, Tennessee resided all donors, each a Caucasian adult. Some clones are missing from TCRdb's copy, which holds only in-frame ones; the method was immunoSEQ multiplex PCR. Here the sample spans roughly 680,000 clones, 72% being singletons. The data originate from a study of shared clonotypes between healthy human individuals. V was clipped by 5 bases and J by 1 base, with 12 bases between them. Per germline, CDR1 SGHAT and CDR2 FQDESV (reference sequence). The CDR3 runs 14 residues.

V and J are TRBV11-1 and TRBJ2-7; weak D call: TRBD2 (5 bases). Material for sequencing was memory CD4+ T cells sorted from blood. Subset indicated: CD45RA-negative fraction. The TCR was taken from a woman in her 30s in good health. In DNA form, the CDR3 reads TGTGCCAGCAGCACCCAACGGGATTCCTACGAGCAGTACTTC. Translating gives CASSTQRDSYEQYF.